This T cell receptor beta chain comes out of a study of tumor-infiltrating lymphocytes in primary liver carcinoma. For the study at large: Those enrolled were patients of both sexes, who were aged 30 to 69 years.

Starting material of roughly 0.45 ug total RNA yielded TCR beta cDNA via a constant-region primer. ARM-PCR was slightly modified, and three nested multiplex PCR rounds with it gave rise to the TCR beta libraries. Amplification in the first two PCR rounds was performed using TRBV1-TRBV30 forward primers and a C-beta reverse primer for around 11 cycles each. A single record per CDR3 protein comes from TCRdb applying MiXCR to the multiplex PCR reads. The profile shows 25,000 or so distinct CDR3 sequences, more than 70% of them singletons. This clonotype occurred a few times. Compared with germline, one end of the junction differs, possibly owing to a read error. Germline V gives CDR1 SGHNT, CDR2 YYREEE (reference sequence). This CDR3 has 15 residues. Between about 20 and 30 mg of unsorted bulk tissue served as the source from which RNA and DNA were co-extracted. Each sampled tumor had five separate regions taken from it.

The sequencing input was liver tumor tissue from sampling region 5. Described subset: tumor region T5, tumor centre. This sequence was found in a woman in her thirties with primary liver carcinoma and hepatitis B virus infection. V is TRBV5-4 and J is TRBJ2-1; no clear D gene. Written as DNA, the CDR3 is TGTGTCAGCACCTTCACTGGGTTGGGGAACAATGAGCAGTTCTTC. The encoded protein is CVSTFTGLGNNEQFF.